These 20 T cell receptor beta chains share one sample of origin, sequenced in a study of CXCR3-negative and CXCR3-positive naive CD8 T cells. 5' RACE that incorporated UMI labels was used to prepare the TRB cDNA libraries. TCRdb reanalyzed the 5' RACE reads and collapses them to one entry per CDR3 protein, without DNA. Here the sample table reports over 55,000 distinct CDR3 sequences. Their antigens are not known. Findings and caveats of the study: More hydrophobic TRB CDR3s occurred in CXCR3-positive than in CXCR3-negative naive cells.

Material for sequencing was naive CXCR3+ CD8+ T cells from blood. As to subset: CD45RO-CCR7+CD27+CD95- naive CD8+ T cells expressing CXCR3 (TNR3+). The receptor source for this set is a human donor in good health. Some clones in this sample may be carry-over from other donors' samples.

The V and J genes are TRBV4-3 and TRBJ2-7. This CDR3 has 13 amino acids. The V gene's germline CDR1 is LGHNA and CDR2 YSLEER. CDR3 region: CASSQESSDEQYF.

This chain links TRBV11-2 with TRBJ2-4; lacking DNA, the TRBD1 call made by TCRdb goes unchecked. The CDR3 consists of 18 residues. Germline values: CDR1 SGHAT, CDR2 FQNNGV. CDR3: CASSLESDRGLAKNIQYF.

V is TRBV14 and J is TRBJ1-3. Germline CDR1 reads SGHDN; CDR2 reads FVKESK. CDR3 length: 14 amino acids. The CDR3 spells CASSHQGYGNTIYF. The full variable domain, in which reference TRBV14 and TRBJ1-3 provide the parts outside the CDR3, is EAGVTQFPSHSVIEKGQTVTLRCDPISGHDNLYWYRRVMGKEIKFLLHFVKESKQDESGMPNNRFLAERTGGTYSTLKVQPAELEDSGVYFCASSHQGYGNTIYFGEGSWLTVV.

The chain employs TRBV6-6 and TRBJ2-1. The CDR3 contains 14 residues. Germline CDR1 is MNHNY and CDR2 is SVGAGI (reference sequence). The CDR3 protein is CASSFSRNYNEQFF.

V and J are TRBV7-9 and TRBJ2-1; TCRdb indicates TRBD2, and absent DNA this call remains unverified. The V gene's germline CDR1 is SEHNR and CDR2 FQNEAQ (reference sequence). This CDR3 has 15 amino acids. The CDR3 reads CASSSTSGGDNEQFF. The full variable domain, its missing parts supplied by reference TRBV7-9 and TRBJ2-1, is DTGVSQNPRHKITKRGQNVTFRCDPISEHNRLYWYRQTLGQGPEFLTYFQNEAQLEKSRLLSDRFSAERPKGSFSTLEIQRTEQGDSAMYLCASSSTSGGDNEQFFGPGTRLTVL.

The genes are TRBV6-4 and TRBJ2-3; absent DNA, TCRdb's TRBD2 call cannot be checked. Germline CDR1 is MRHNA and CDR2 is SNTAGT. CDR3 length: 16 amino acids. The CDR3 sequence is CASSDSSGSGTDTQYF.

This CDR3 is CSARDPGLAGRDTGELFF. The chain uses TRBV20-1 and TRBJ2-2; TCRdb's D call of TRBD2 is untestable without DNA. Germline CDR1 and CDR2: DFQATT and SNEGSKA (reference sequence). The CDR3 is 18 residues long.

The V call is TRBV6-2 or TRBV6-3, the J call TRBJ1-2. Germline lookup yields CDR1 MNHEY and CDR2 SVGEGT. CDR3 length: 14 amino acids. CDR3: CASSYVGGDYGYTF.

The chain recombines TRBV10-2 with TRBJ2-3; TCRdb proposes TRBD1, but this gene call is untestable without DNA. CDR3 length: 14 amino acids. CDR1 is WSHSY and CDR2 is SAAADI in the germline V gene. The CDR3 loop reads CASSARTAPDTQYF.

V usage is TRBV29-1 and J usage is TRBJ2-7. CDR1 is SQVTM and CDR2 is ANQGSEA in the germline V gene. This CDR3 is built from 12 residues. The CDR3 is CSVSGSSYEQYF.

The chain's CDR3 is CSVDSGDSGEAFF. The J gene is TRBJ1-1, the V gene TRBV29-1. CDR3 length: 13 amino acids. Germline values: CDR1 SQVTM, CDR2 ANQGSEA. The complete variable domain, with remaining parts taken from reference TRBV29-1 and TRBJ1-1, reads SAVISQKPSRDICQRGTSLTIQCQVDSQVTMMFWYRQQPGQSLTLIATANQGSEATYESGFVIDKFPISRPNLTFSTLTVSNMSPEDSSIYLCSVDSGDSGEAFFGQGTRLTVV.

The chain recombines TRBV4-2 with TRBJ2-7; there is no DNA to check the TCRdb D call of TRBD1. Germline CDR1 LGHNA, CDR2 YNFKEQ. This CDR3 is 15 amino acids long. The CDR3 is CASSQDGTGAYEQYF.

This sequence joins TRBV20-1 and TRBJ2-3. The CDR3 is 14 residues long. CDR1 and CDR2 from the germline V gene are DFQATT and SNEGSKA (reference sequence). CDR3 sequence reads: CSARDRERTDTQYF.

This rearrangement joins TRBV25-1 to TRBJ2-7; TCRdb names TRBD1, which stays unverified in the absence of DNA. From germline, CDR1 is MGHDK and CDR2 SYGVNS. The length of the CDR3 is 14 residues. This chain's CDR3 is CASSEWGTGYEQYF.

V and J are TRBV4-2 and TRBJ2-2; TCRdb lists TRBD2, though no DNA is available to test this call. The germline CDR1 and CDR2 sequences are LGHNA and YNFKEQ. The CDR3 covers 19 residues. The CDR3 region is CASSHLLIERGANTGELFF.

V gene TRBV29-1 combines with J gene TRBJ1-1. Germline CDR1 reads SQVTM; CDR2 reads ANQGSEA. CDR3 length: 13 residues. This chain's CDR3 is CSVDGGTYTEAFF.

J is TRBJ2-7 and V is TRBV10-3; the D call from TCRdb, TRBD2, cannot be confirmed without DNA. The CDR3 has 14 residues. Germline CDR1 reads ENHRY; CDR2 reads SYGVKD. The CDR3 region is CAISDFVERYEQYF.

The V call is TRBV28, the J call TRBJ2-7; TCRdb's D call of TRBD1 is untestable without DNA. In germline, CDR1 is MDHEN, CDR2 SYDVKM. This CDR3 region has 13 residues. The CDR3 sequence is CASRSQGAEEQYF.

This chain joins TRBV14 and TRBJ2-5; TCRdb calls TRBD2, which cannot be checked without DNA. Germline CDR1 reads SGHDN; CDR2 reads FVKESK. The CDR3 sequence is 15 residues long. CDR3 amino acids: CASSQATGAEGTQYF.

The V gene is TRBV6-5, the J gene TRBJ2-2. CDR3 length: 14 amino acids. Germline CDR1 MNHEY, CDR2 SVGAGI. CDR3 protein: CASSSGANTGELLF.